The rows below give T cell receptor beta chains drawn from one sample of a study of CXCR3-negative and CXCR3-positive naive CD8 T cells. TCRdb derives one entry per CDR3 protein from the 5' RACE reads, leaving out DNA. The sample data list 69,000 or so distinct CDR3 sequences. Source material: naive CXCR3- CD8+ T cells from blood. The receptors shown here come from a human donor in good health. Some clones in this sample may be carry-over from other donors' samples. Both conserved end residues are part of each CDR3.

TRBV23-1	TRBJ2-2	CASPRCGSNTGELFF
TRBV3-1	TRBJ2-2	CASSLGYRATGELFF
TRBV10-3	TRBJ2-7	CAISDLAGTKFYEQYF
TRBV28	TRBJ1-3	CASRTNQPEGPGNTIYF
TRBV3-1	TRBJ2-1	CASSQVPLGNNEQFF
TRBV25-1	TRBJ2-3	CASTPTSGGPVLSDTQYF
TRBV4-1	TRBJ2-3	CASSQGGLRYTDTQYF
TRBV5-1	TRBJ1-6	CASSLEPGNSPLHF
TRBV30	TRBJ2-1	CAWSQDWGNEQFF
TRBV7-6	TRBJ1-2	CASSLDPGVYGYTF
TRBV25-1	TRBJ2-1	CASGELSDGGEQFF
TRBV10-1	TRBJ2-7	CASSEQSLSAEQYF
TRBV7-9	TRBJ1-5	CASSLEGLGARQPHHF
TRBV14	TRBJ2-1	CASSTRTGSGYNEQFF
TRBV29-1	TRBJ2-7	CSVQGGTSGRSYEQYF
TRBV25-1	TRBJ1-2	CASSVGINYGYTF
TRBV5-1	TRBJ2-5	CATKQDGSRETQYF
TRBV10-3	TRBJ2-2	CAISEDGALNTGELFF
TRBV25-1	TRBJ2-7	CASGGTFTYEQYF
TRBV5-1	TRBJ2-7	CASSFGMSYEQYF
TRBV21-1	TRBJ2-2	CASSKGWKGRGQLAGELFF
TRBV28	TRBJ1-1	CASRNRGSNTEAFF
TRBV25-1	TRBJ2-1	CASSEYFGGPPSYNEQFF
TRBV27	TRBJ1-1	CASSLRDKMMNTEAFF
TRBV14	TRBJ2-7	CASSQEYSPYEQYF
TRBV29-1	TRBJ2-2	CSVEGLAGVSTGELFF
TRBV29-1	TRBJ1-2	CSVFDTYYGYTF
TRBV20-1	TRBJ1-1	CSASPRVWENTEAFF
TRBV2	TRBJ2-1	CASSDKEGYNEQFF
TRBV9	TRBJ2-7	CASSRVDSNYEQYF
TRBV28	TRBJ2-2	CASRPRLLNAGELFF
TRBV9	TRBJ2-2	CASSVDRVAGELFF
TRBV5-1	TRBJ2-7	CASSSGTSGSYEQYF
TRBV27	TRBJ1-2	CASSPLFIGDSLGYTF
TRBV5-1	TRBJ2-3	CASTEAGGSDTQYF